These T cell receptor beta chains were read from a single sample in a study of cytomegalovirus exposure and HLA in healthy donors. Data came from immunoSEQ multiplex PCR; TCRdb stores just in-frame clones and leaves some out. In the table there are about 200,000 clones, 82% of which are singletons. Sequenced input: PBMCs. All receptors come from a middle-aged woman in good health and CMV-seronegative. Both conserved end residues are trimmed from each CDR3. D genes are given only for firm matches.

v_gene,d_gene,j_gene,len,CDR3aa
TRBV7-9,TRBD1,TRBJ2-7,13,ASGRDRGLRYEQY
TRBV10-3,TRBD2,TRBJ2-1,12,AIRETSGGGEQF
TRBV19,.,TRBJ1-2,13,ASSHHGQGHYGYT
TRBV28,.,TRBJ1-5,11,ASSFSVNQPQH
TRBV5-1,TRBD2,TRBJ2-3,15,ASSLVGTSGSTDTQY
TRBV5-1,TRBD1,TRBJ1-1,20,ASSLEGRLKLLNRGWNSEAF
TRBV30,.,TRBJ1-1,9,AWRRGQEAF
TRBV7-9,.,TRBJ1-1,11,ASSRSLNTEAF
TRBV5-6,.,TRBJ1-1,9,ASSSNTEAF
TRBV29-1,TRBD1,TRBJ2-1,15,SVGQGAYGTYDNEQF
TRBV6-4,TRBD1,TRBJ2-5,12,ASSPGGSSETQY
TRBV19,.,TRBJ2-5,11,ASSIRRGETQY
TRBV27,TRBD1,TRBJ1-5,14,ASRQTSQGAYQPQH
TRBV19,.,TRBJ2-1,9,ASSITDEQF
TRBV6-6,.,TRBJ1-2,12,ASSNTAQYYGYT
TRBV6-5,.,TRBJ2-3,11,ASSGPSTDTQY
TRBV5-4,TRBD2,TRBJ2-5,14,ASSQGSGRNSETQY
TRBV19,TRBD1,TRBJ2-2,13,ASFAKGAWTGELF
TRBV7-3,.,TRBJ2-7,12,ASSLVCSGDEQY
TRBV11-3,TRBD2,TRBJ2-2,13,ASSFSGSGTGELF
TRBV12-5,TRBD2,TRBJ2-7,11,ASRTSGAYEQY
TRBV7-8,.,TRBJ1-2,11,ASSPRFTVGYT
TRBV6-5,.,TRBJ2-7,12,ASRNQGGSYEQY